The 32 T cell receptor beta chains below come from one sample, sequenced in a study of cytomegalovirus exposure and HLA in healthy donors. PCR involved 60 Vbeta and 13 Jbeta primers. Sequencing used immunoSEQ multiplex PCR; TCRdb keeps in-frame clones, though not all of them. Among under 200,000 clones, around 75% were seen once, and the ten largest hold 2.5% to 3.5%. Source material: PBMCs. These receptors all stem from a woman between 50 and 59 years old in good health and CMV-seropositive.

A few counts support this clone. The CDR3 region is CASSLIGEGEKLFF. CDR3 sequence (DNA): TGTGCCAGCAGTTTAATAGGGGAGGGAGAAAAACTGTTTTTT. This chain joins TRBV27 and TRBJ1-4; D is perhaps TRBD1 (5 bases). This CDR3 region has 14 residues. V lost 2 bases and J 8 bases, leaving 12 bases between the germline ends. CDR1 is MNHEY and CDR2 is SMNVEV in the germline V gene (reference sequence). The full variable domain, completed using reference TRBV27 and TRBJ1-4, is EAQVTQNPRYLITVTGKKLTVTCSQNMNHEYMSWYRQDPGLGLRQIYYSMNVEVTDKGDVPEGYKVSRKEKRNFPLILESPSPNQTSLYFCASSLIGEGEKLFFGSGTQLSVL.

The chain is built from TRBV5-6 and TRBJ2-7; TRBD1 matches at 10 bases. The CDR3 length is 14 residues. The ends lost 4 bases at V and 2 bases at J; junction bases unmatched: 3. The germline V gene encodes CDR1 SGHDT and CDR2 YYEEEE. This chain's CDR3 is CASSLGTGAYEQYF. In nucleotides, the CDR3 is TGTGCCAGCAGCCTCGGGACAGGGGCCTACGAGCAGTACTTC.

This chain connects TRBV2 to TRBJ2-2, with 10 bases aligning to TRBD1. The CDR3 totals 15 residues. Germline assignment: CDR1 SNHLY and CDR2 FYNNEI. V lost 6 bases and J lost 3; bases outside the gene matches: 4. Written as DNA, the CDR3 is TGTGCCAGCAGCCTGGACAGGGGGGACACCGGGGAGCTGTTTTTT. This translates into CASSLDRGDTGELFF.

This chain links TRBV19 with TRBJ1-4; unclear D gene. The CDR3 sequence is 15 residues long. Per germline, CDR1 LNHDA and CDR2 SQIVND (reference sequence). Trimming cost V 2 bases and J 7 bases, with 14 bases left between them. The CDR3: CASSIMAIPGEKLFF. In nucleotides, the CDR3 is TGTGCCAGTAGTATAATGGCAATTCCGGGTGAAAAACTGTTTTTT.

The chain joins TRBV5-4 to TRBJ2-7; 9 bases line up with TRBD2. V lost 0 bases to trimming and J lost 2 bases; unmatched junction nucleotides: 3. Looked up from germline, CDR1 is SGHNT and CDR2 is YYREEE (reference sequence). The CDR3 spans 15 residues. CDR3 nucleotides: TGTGCCAGCAGCTTGGGGCGGGGGGGTGCCTACGAGCAGTACTTC. Residues: CASSLGRGGAYEQYF.

The chain couples TRBV5-1 to TRBJ1-6; D not resolved. V lost 3 bases and J lost 5, with 12 bases in between. In germline, CDR1 is SGHRS, CDR2 YFSETQ. The CDR3 is 15 amino acids. CDR3 loop: CASSYSGPDNSPLHF. The CDR3 nucleotides are TGCGCCAGCAGCTACAGCGGCCCGGATAATTCACCCCTCCACTTT.

The chain carries TRBV18 and TRBJ1-5; the D gene is possibly TRBD1 (6 bases). Trimming shortened V by 5 bases and J by 1 base, and 18 bases separated the two germline ends. CDR3 length: 17 residues. Germline V lookup: CDR1 KGHSH, CDR2 LQKENI. The CDR3 bases are TGTGCCAGCTCATCCACAGGTGGGGGGGCGAGCAATCAGCCCCAGCATTTT. Translated, it gives CASSSTGGGASNQPQHF.

V gene TRBV6-8 combines with J gene TRBJ1-2; D call uncertain. The CDR3 covers 15 residues. Trimming took 5 bases from V and 7 from J, leaving 20 bases between them. Germline V gives CDR1 MNHGY, CDR2 SAAAGT. This CDR3 is CASSAPRGLPRGYTF. DNA for the CDR3: TGTGCCAGCAGTGCCCCCAGAGGCCTTCCCCGTGGCTACACCTTC.

The chain is built from TRBV5-6 and TRBJ2-5; 8 positions match TRBD1. The CDR3 spans 16 residues. Per the germline V gene, CDR1 is SGHDT and CDR2 is YYEEEE. V trimming: 2 bases; J trimming: 4 bases; junction bases outside the gene matches: 10. CDR3 sequence reads: CASSFLSGQGAETQYF. CDR3 sequence (DNA): TGTGCCAGCAGCTTTCTCTCGGGCCAGGGGGCAGAGACCCAGTACTTC.

The chain couples TRBV25-1 to TRBJ2-6; D remains ambiguous. CDR1 is MGHDK, CDR2 SYGVNS, per germline. V was trimmed by 4 bases and J by 2 bases, leaving 6 bases between them. This CDR3 comprises 14 residues. CDR3 amino acids: CASSAQTGANVLTF. The CDR3 nucleotides read TGTGCCAGCAGTGCTCAGACTGGGGCCAACGTCCTGACTTTC.

The V gene is TRBV5-1, the J gene TRBJ1-2; 8 nucleotides line up with TRBD1. After removal of 4 bases from V and 5 bases from J, the junction contained 4 bases not matched to a gene. Germline values: CDR1 SGHRS, CDR2 YFSETQ. This CDR3 has 13 amino acids. The CDR3 bases are TGCGCCAGCAGCCCCGGGACAGGTTATGGCTACACCTTC. Amino acid sequence: CASSPGTGYGYTF. The complete variable domain, with remaining parts taken from reference TRBV5-1 and TRBJ1-2, reads KAGVTQTPRYLIKTRGQQVTLSCSPISGHRSVSWYQQTPGQGLQFLFEYFSETQRNKGNFPGRFSGRQFSNSRSEMNVSTLELGDSALYLCASSPGTGYGYTFGSGTRLTVV.

In regard to this clone: One end of the junction does not line up with germline, which may come from a read error. The chain links TRBV6-1 to TRBJ1-5, with D uncertain. The germline V gene has CDR1 MNHNS and CDR2 SASEGT. There are 15 residues in the CDR3. The CDR3 spells CVSSISGYSNQPQHF. Written as DNA, the CDR3 is TGTGTCAGCAGTATCTCAGGATATAGCAATCAGCCCCAGCATTTT.

This clone was recorded a few times. V is TRBV25-1 and J is TRBJ1-6; 7 bases are shared with TRBD1. Germline V gene data show CDR1 as MGHDK and CDR2 as SYGVNS. V was clipped by 6 bases and J by 13 bases; unmatched bases: 12. The CDR3 spans 14 residues. CDR3: CASRSDKGARPLHF. In DNA, the CDR3 is TGTGCCAGCAGGTCGGACAAGGGGGCGCGGCCCCTCCACTTT.

The chain is built from TRBV5-1 and TRBJ2-1; 12 bases align to TRBD2. The CDR3 sequence is 18 residues long. The junction had 10 bases not matched to a gene; V was cut back by 0 bases and J by 6 bases. Germline V gives CDR1 SGHRS, CDR2 YFSETQ. CDR3 region: CASSLALAGGPRSNEQFF. The CDR3, as DNA: TGCGCCAGCAGCTTGGCCCTAGCGGGGGGGCCACGGTCCAATGAGCAGTTCTTC.

The chain has TRBV7-9 and TRBJ1-1, with 10 bases fitting TRBD1. This CDR3 has 15 residues. V shed 3 bases and J 2 bases; nucleotides not matched to a gene: 3. From germline, CDR1 is SEHNR and CDR2 FQNEAQ (reference sequence). CDR3 nucleotides: TGTGCCAGCAGCTTGGGACAGGGGACTAACACTGAAGCTTTCTTT. This gives the protein CASSLGQGTNTEAFF.

The chain has TRBV2 and TRBJ1-1; D gene unclear. Germline V gene sequence: CDR1 SNHLY, CDR2 FYNNEI. The CDR3 is made up of 11 amino acids. Trimming removed 5 bases at V and 3 bases at J, with 4 bases between. Here the CDR3 DNA reads TGTGCCAGCAGTCCCTACACTGAAGCTTTCTTT. This translates into CASSPYTEAFF.

This chain joins TRBV10-3 and TRBJ1-6; D gene ambiguous. This CDR3 has 12 residues. CDR1 and CDR2 (germline): ENHRY, SYGVKD. Between the trimmed V and J ends, which lost 7 bases and 6 bases, there was a span of 7 bases. As DNA, the CDR3 is TGTGCCATCAATCCTAGTAATTCACCCCTCCACTTT. Residues: CAINPSNSPLHF.

This clone has a single count. The chain is built from TRBV2 and TRBJ1-5; D is ambiguous. Germline assignment: CDR1 SNHLY and CDR2 FYNNEI. Trimming removed 7 bases at V and 0 bases at J, with 7 bases between. The CDR3 length is 13 residues. This CDR3 reads CASNPDSNQPQHF. CDR3 nucleotide sequence: TGTGCCAGCAACCCAGATAGCAATCAGCCCCAGCATTTT.

V usage is TRBV2 and J usage is TRBJ2-5, with D possibly being TRBD2 (6 bases). The V end was cut by 11 bases, the J end by 5 bases, with 15 bases between. The CDR3 runs 12 residues. Germline V gene sequence: CDR1 SNHLY, CDR2 FYNNEI. The CDR3 region is CAVKVGRETQYF. In DNA, the CDR3 is TGTGCCGTCAAGGTGGGGAGGGAGACCCAGTACTTC. The entire variable domain, with the rest obtained from reference TRBV2 and TRBJ2-5, is as follows: EPEVTQTPSHQVTQMGQEVILRCVPISNHLYFYWYRQILGQKVEFLVSFYNNEISEKSEIFDDQFSVERPDGSNFTLKIRSTKLEDSAMYFCAVKVGRETQYFGPGTRLLVL.

This chain links TRBV6-4 with TRBJ1-1; D ambiguous. The CDR3 runs 13 residues. Germline CDR1 reads MRHNA; CDR2 reads SNTAGT. The V end lost 4 bases, the J end lost 0 bases, and 6 bases lay between the germline ends. The chain's CDR3 is CASSGELNTEAFF. In DNA form, the CDR3 reads TGTGCCAGCAGTGGAGAGTTGAACACTGAAGCTTTCTTT.

V and J are TRBV7-9 and TRBJ1-1, with TRBD1 as a possible D gene (5 bases). Trimming removed 4 bases at V and 5 bases at J, with 11 bases between. Germline CDR1 reads SEHNR; CDR2 reads FQNEAQ (reference sequence). The CDR3 loop spans 13 amino acids. Here the CDR3 DNA reads TGTGCCAGCAGCTACCCAGGGTTTACTGAAGCTTTCTTT. Encoded protein: CASSYPGFTEAFF.

V usage is TRBV5-4 and J usage is TRBJ1-1; D is possibly TRBD1 (6 bases). CDR1 SGHNT and CDR2 YYREEE come from the germline V gene (reference sequence). The CDR3 consists of 13 residues. Trimming took 2 bases from V and 6 from J, leaving 11 bases between them. In nucleotides, the CDR3 is TGTGCCAGCAGCTTTGGGGGCGCAGCTGAAGCTTTCTTT. Residues: CASSFGGAAEAFF. The whole variable domain, remainder taken from reference TRBV5-4 and TRBJ1-1, is ETGVTQSPTHLIKTRGQQVTLRCSSQSGHNTVSWYQQALGQGPQFIFQYYREEENGRGNFPPRFSGLQFPNYSSELNVNALELDDSALYLCASSFGGAAEAFFGQGTRLTVV.

This clone has only a few counts. V and J are TRBV9 and TRBJ2-3; the D gene is possibly TRBD2 (5 bases). Germline assignment: CDR1 SGDLS and CDR2 YYNGEE. The CDR3 runs 15 residues. Deletions cut 4 bases from V and 0 bases from J, with 12 bases between. For the CDR3, the DNA is TGTGCCAGCAGCAGGTCGAGCGGTAGCACAGATACGCAGTATTTT. Encoded protein: CASSRSSGSTDTQYF. Variable domain in full (rest from reference TRBV9 and TRBJ2-3): DSGVTQTPKHLITATGQRVTLRCSPRSGDLSVYWYQQSLDQGLQFLIQYYNGEERAKGNILERFSAQQFPDLHSELNLSSLELGDSALYFCASSRSSGSTDTQYFGPGTRLTVL.

This chain joins TRBV5-1 and TRBJ2-7, with D perhaps matching TRBD2 (6 bases). This CDR3 is 14 amino acids long. Germline V CDR1 and CDR2: SGHRS, YFSETQ. Trimming shortened V by 4 bases and J by 3 bases, and 14 bases separated the two germline ends. In DNA form, the CDR3 reads TGCGCCAGCAGCCCCGGGACTGGAAGCTACGAGCAGTACTTC. Translating gives CASSPGTGSYEQYF.

The J gene is TRBJ2-5, the V gene TRBV7-9; 7 nucleotides align to TRBD2. The CDR3 is made up of 13 amino acids. V shed 5 bases and J 3 bases; nucleotides not matched to a gene: 3. Germline V gene lookup returns CDR1 SEHNR and CDR2 FQNEAQ (reference sequence). Here the CDR3 DNA reads TGTGCCAGCAGCGCCAGCGGGGAAGAGACCCAGTACTTC. This codes for CASSASGEETQYF. Filled out from reference TRBV7-9 and TRBJ2-5, the complete variable domain reads DTGVSQNPRHKITKRGQNVTFRCDPISEHNRLYWYRQTLGQGPEFLTYFQNEAQLEKSRLLSDRFSAERPKGSFSTLEIQRTEQGDSAMYLCASSASGEETQYFGPGTRLLVL.

This chain links TRBV10-3 with TRBJ2-7; possible D gene TRBD1, 6 bases. This CDR3 is built from 12 residues. V shed 10 bases and J shed 5 bases, with 15 bases lying between them. The V gene's germline CDR1 is ENHRY and CDR2 SYGVKD. In nucleotides, the CDR3 is TGTGCCAGCAAGGGGGACGTCCACGAGCAGTACTTC. It translates to CASKGDVHEQYF.

The V and J genes are TRBV19 and TRBJ1-1; 12 nucleotides align to TRBD1. Germline V gene sequence: CDR1 LNHDA, CDR2 SQIVND (reference sequence). The CDR3 covers 16 residues. V dropped 5 bases and J dropped 0; count of bases not matched to a gene: 4. CDR3 nucleotides: TGTGCCAGTAGTCGAGGGACAGGGGGCCTGAACACTGAAGCTTTCTTT. Translation gives CASSRGTGGLNTEAFF. Full variable domain (rest looked up from reference TRBV19 and TRBJ1-1): DGGITQSPKYLFRKEGQNVTLSCEQNLNHDAMYWYRQDPGQGLRLIYYSQIVNDFQKGDIAEGYSVSREKKESFPLTVTSAQKNPTAFYLCASSRGTGGLNTEAFFGQGTRLTVV.

The V call is TRBV19, the J call TRBJ1-2; maybe TRBD1 (5 bases). Trimming stripped 5 bases from V and 7 bases from J, with 20 bases between. The germline gives CDR1 LNHDA, CDR2 SQIVND (reference sequence). CDR3 length equals 15 residues. The CDR3 DNA sequence: TGTGCCAGTAGTGGGGCTTTGGGGGGTTCATCTGGCTACACCTTC. This translates into CASSGALGGSSGYTF.

This clone occurred a few times. This chain joins TRBV2 and TRBJ2-1; 10 bases are a match to TRBD1. The CDR3 is 15 amino acids. After removal of 7 bases from V and 5 bases from J, the junction contained 8 bases not matched to a gene. Germline assignment: CDR1 SNHLY and CDR2 FYNNEI. CDR3 residues: CASKTTGGPNNEQFF. The CDR3, as DNA: TGTGCCAGCAAGACGACAGGGGGCCCGAACAATGAGCAGTTCTTC.

The rearrangement joins TRBV2 to TRBJ2-1; 10 bases are shared with TRBD2. The V gene end was trimmed by 11 bases and the J gene end by 9 bases; junction bases not matched to a gene: 16. Germline values: CDR1 SNHLY, CDR2 FYNNEI. The CDR3 is made up of 15 amino acids. In DNA form, the CDR3 reads TGTGCCTCAAAAAGGGCGAGCGGGGGGGCCGCTGAGCAGTTCTTC. Protein sequence: CASKRASGGAAEQFF. Variable domain in full (rest from reference TRBV2 and TRBJ2-1): EPEVTQTPSHQVTQMGQEVILRCVPISNHLYFYWYRQILGQKVEFLVSFYNNEISEKSEIFDDQFSVERPDGSNFTLKIRSTKLEDSAMYFCASKRASGGAAEQFFGPGTRLTVL.

This clone was detected only a few times. The chain joins TRBV2 to TRBJ2-7, with 10 bases matching TRBD1. There are 14 residues in the CDR3. The germline V gene has CDR1 SNHLY and CDR2 FYNNEI. Trimming took 6 bases from V and 2 from J; bases not matched to a gene: 4. CDR3 sequence reads: CASSRQGAPYEQYF. The CDR3 DNA reads as TGTGCCAGCAGCCGACAGGGGGCGCCCTACGAGCAGTACTTC.

The V call is TRBV7-6, the J call TRBJ1-1; tentative D call: TRBD1 (5 bases). Looked up from germline, CDR1 is SGHVS and CDR2 is FNYEAQ. There are 14 residues in the CDR3. V was cut by 5 bases and J by 0 bases, with 10 bases left in between. CDR3 bases: TGTGCCAGCAGCCTCGACAGAATGAACACTGAAGCTTTCTTT. This encodes CASSLDRMNTEAFF. Full variable domain (rest looked up from reference TRBV7-6 and TRBJ1-1): GAGVSQSPRYKVTKRGQDVALRCDPISGHVSLYWYRQALGQGPEFLTYFNYEAQQDKSGLPNDRFSAERPEGSISTLTIQRTEQRDSAMYRCASSLDRMNTEAFFGQGTRLTVV.